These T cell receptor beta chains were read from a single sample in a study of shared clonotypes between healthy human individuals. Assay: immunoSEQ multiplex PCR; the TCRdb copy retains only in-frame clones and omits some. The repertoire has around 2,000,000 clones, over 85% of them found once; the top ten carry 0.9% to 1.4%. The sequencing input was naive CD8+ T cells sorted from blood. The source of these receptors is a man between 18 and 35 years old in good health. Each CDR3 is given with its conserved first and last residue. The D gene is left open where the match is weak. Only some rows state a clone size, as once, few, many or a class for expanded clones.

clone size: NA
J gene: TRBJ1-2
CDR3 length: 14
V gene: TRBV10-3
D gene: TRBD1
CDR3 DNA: TGTGCCATCAGTGACCCAGGGGGAGTCTATGGCTACACCTTC
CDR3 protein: CAISDPGGVYGYTF

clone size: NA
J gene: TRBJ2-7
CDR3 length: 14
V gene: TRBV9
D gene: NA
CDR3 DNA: TGTGCCAGTTCGGTCGGGTTTTCCTCCTACGAGCAGTACTTC
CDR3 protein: CASSVGFSSYEQYF

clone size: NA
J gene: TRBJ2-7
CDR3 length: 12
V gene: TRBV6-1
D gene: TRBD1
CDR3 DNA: TGTGCCAGCACCGACAGGGGCTACGAGCAGTACTTC
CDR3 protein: CASTDRGYEQYF

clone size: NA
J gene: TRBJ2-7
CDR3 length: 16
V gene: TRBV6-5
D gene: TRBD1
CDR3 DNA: TGTGCCAGCAGTTATGGTTCGGGACAGGGGGTCAACGAGCAGTACTTC
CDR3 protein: CASSYGSGQGVNEQYF

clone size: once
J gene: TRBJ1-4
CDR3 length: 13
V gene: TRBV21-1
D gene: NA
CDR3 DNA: TGTGCCAGCAGCAAATATACTATTGAAAAACTGTTTTTT
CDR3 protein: CASSKYTIEKLFF

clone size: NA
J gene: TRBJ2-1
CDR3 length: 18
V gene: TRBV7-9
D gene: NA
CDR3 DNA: TGTGCCAGCAGCCACCCTCGGCGGACAGCGGCCTCCTACAATGAGCAGTTCTTC
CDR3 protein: CASSHPRRTAASYNEQFF

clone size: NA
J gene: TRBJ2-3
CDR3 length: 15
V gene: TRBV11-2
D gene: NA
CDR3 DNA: TGTGCCAGCAGCTTCCCGGGACTCAGCACAGATACGCAGTATTTT
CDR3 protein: CASSFPGLSTDTQYF

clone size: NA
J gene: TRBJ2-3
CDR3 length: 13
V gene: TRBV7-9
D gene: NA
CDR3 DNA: TGTGCCAGCAGCACCCCGGGACAAGATACGCAGTATTTT
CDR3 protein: CASSTPGQDTQYF

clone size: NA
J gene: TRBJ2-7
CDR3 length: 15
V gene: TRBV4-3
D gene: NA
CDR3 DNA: TGCGCCAGCAGCCCCTTTCCGGGGAGCTCCTACGAGCAGTACTTC
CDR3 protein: CASSPFPGSSYEQYF

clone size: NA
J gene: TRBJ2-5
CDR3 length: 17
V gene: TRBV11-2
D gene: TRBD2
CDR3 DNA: TGTGCCAGCAGCTTATTGGCCGGCGGGGGGGCGAAGGAGACCCAGTACTTC
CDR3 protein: CASSLLAGGGAKETQYF

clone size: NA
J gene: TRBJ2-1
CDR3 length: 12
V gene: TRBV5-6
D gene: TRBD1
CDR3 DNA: TGTGCCAGCAGCGTAGGGACAGATGAGCAGTTCTTC
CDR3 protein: CASSVGTDEQFF

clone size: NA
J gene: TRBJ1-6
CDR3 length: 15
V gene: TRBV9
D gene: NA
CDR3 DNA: TGTGCCAGCAGCGTAGCAAAGGGATCGGATTCACCCCTCCACTTT
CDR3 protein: CASSVAKGSDSPLHF

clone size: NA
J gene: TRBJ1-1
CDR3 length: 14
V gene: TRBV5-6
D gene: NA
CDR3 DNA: TGTGCCAGCAGCTTTACCACAGGGAACACTGAAGCTTTCTTT
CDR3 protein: CASSFTTGNTEAFF

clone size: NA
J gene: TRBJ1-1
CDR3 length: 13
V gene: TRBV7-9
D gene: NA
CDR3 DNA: TGTGCCAGCAGCTTAACCTGGGGCACTGAAGCTTTCTTT
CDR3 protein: CASSLTWGTEAFF

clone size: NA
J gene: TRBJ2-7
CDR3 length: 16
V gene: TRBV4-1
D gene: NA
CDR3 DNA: TGCGCCAGCAGCCAAGAGGGCGTTGGGAGCTCCTACGAGCAGTACTTC
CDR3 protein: CASSQEGVGSSYEQYF